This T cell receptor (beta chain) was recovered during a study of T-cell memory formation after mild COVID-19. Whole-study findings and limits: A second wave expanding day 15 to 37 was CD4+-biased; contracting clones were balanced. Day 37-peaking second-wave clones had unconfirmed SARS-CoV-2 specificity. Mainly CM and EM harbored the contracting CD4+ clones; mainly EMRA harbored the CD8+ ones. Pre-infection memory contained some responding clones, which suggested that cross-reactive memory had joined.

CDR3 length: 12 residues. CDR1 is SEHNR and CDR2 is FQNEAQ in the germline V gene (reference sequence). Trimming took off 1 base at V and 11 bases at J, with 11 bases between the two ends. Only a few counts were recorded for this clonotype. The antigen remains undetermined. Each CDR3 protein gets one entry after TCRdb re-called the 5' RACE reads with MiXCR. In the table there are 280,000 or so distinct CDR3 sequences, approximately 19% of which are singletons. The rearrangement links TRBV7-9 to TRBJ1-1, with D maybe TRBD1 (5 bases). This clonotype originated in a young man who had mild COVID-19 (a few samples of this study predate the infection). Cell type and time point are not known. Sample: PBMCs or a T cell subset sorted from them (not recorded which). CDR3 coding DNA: TGTGCCAGCAGCTTAGTGGTAGGGGACGCTTTCTTT. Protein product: CASSLVVGDAFF.